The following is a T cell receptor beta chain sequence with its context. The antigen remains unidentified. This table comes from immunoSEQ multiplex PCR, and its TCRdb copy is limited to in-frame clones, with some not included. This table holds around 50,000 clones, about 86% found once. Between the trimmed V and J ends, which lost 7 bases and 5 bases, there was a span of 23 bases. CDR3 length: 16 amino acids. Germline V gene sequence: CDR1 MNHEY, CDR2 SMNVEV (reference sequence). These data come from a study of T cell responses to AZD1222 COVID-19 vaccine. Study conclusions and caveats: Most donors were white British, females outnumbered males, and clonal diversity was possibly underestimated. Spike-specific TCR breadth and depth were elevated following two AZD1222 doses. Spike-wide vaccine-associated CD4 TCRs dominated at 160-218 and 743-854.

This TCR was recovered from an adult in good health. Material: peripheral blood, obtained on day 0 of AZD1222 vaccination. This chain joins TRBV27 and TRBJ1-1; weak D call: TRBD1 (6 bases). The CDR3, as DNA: TGTGCCAGCATTCTTTTAGGGGGGGGCTCTAGGACTGAAGCTTTCTTT. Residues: CASILLGGGSRTEAFF.